These 13 T cell receptor beta chains were sequenced from one sample in a study of blood T cell repertoires in COVID-19. The method was immunoSEQ multiplex PCR; TCRdb's version includes in-frame clones alone and lacks a portion of them. The sample lists about 220,000 clones; over 75% were seen once. The sequenced sample was PBMCs or T cells enriched from blood (not recorded which). All receptors derive from a young woman in a cohort exposed to, infected with or recovered from COVID-19 (not recorded which).

The rearrangement uses TRBV7-6 and TRBJ2-1; 10 bases are shared with TRBD2. Germline V lookup: CDR1 SGHVS, CDR2 FNYEAQ. Trimming removed 3 bases from V and 1 base from J; junction bases left unmatched: 0. The CDR3 is 15 residues long. CDR3 coding DNA: TGTGCCAGCAGCTTGGGACTAGCGTCCTACAATGAGCAGTTCTTC. It encodes CASSLGLASYNEQFF. The full variable domain, its missing parts supplied by reference TRBV7-6 and TRBJ2-1, is GAGVSQSPRYKVTKRGQDVALRCDPISGHVSLYWYRQALGQGPEFLTYFNYEAQQDKSGLPNDRFSAERPEGSISTLTIQRTEQRDSAMYRCASSLGLASYNEQFFGPGTRLTVL.

The chain links TRBV2 to TRBJ1-5; D possibly corresponds to TRBD1 (6 bases). The germline gives CDR1 SNHLY, CDR2 FYNNEI. V dropped 1 base and J dropped 6 bases, with 13 bases sitting between them. CDR3 length: 15 amino acids. In DNA, the CDR3 is TGTGCCAGCAGTGAAGAAAGGGGGGGCGGTCAGCCCCAGCATTTT. Its protein product is CASSEERGGGQPQHF.

This chain links TRBV6-1 with TRBJ1-5; 8 bases fit TRBD1. Germline lookup yields CDR1 MNHNS and CDR2 SASEGT. J gave up 5 bases and V 3 bases, and 6 bases lay outside the gene matches. The CDR3 runs to 15 residues. CDR3 sequence (DNA): TGTGCCAGCAGTGAGGACAGGGTGGGAGATCAGCCCCAGCATTTT. Residues: CASSEDRVGDQPQHF.

The chain couples TRBV19 to TRBJ2-2; 8 nucleotides align to TRBD1. Germline V lookup: CDR1 LNHDA, CDR2 SQIVND (reference sequence). The J segment lost 8 bases and the V segment lost 6 bases, leaving 8 bases of the junction unmatched. The CDR3 sequence is 14 residues long. CDR3 DNA sequence: TGTGCCAGTAGGGGACAGGTTTCGGTTGGGGAGCTGTTTTTT. Amino acids: CASRGQVSVGELFF.

The chain joins TRBV9 to TRBJ1-5; D not certain. The V end lost 0 bases, the J end lost 5 bases, and 9 bases lay between the germline ends. CDR3 length equals 14 residues. CDR1 and CDR2 from the germline V gene are SGDLS and YYNGEE. CDR3 protein: CASSVADGDQPQHF. Written as DNA, the CDR3 is TGTGCCAGCAGCGTAGCGGACGGGGATCAGCCCCAGCATTTT.

This chain joins TRBV9 and TRBJ1-2; 7 nucleotides line up with TRBD1. Germline V gene sequence: CDR1 SGDLS, CDR2 YYNGEE. This CDR3 spans 15 amino acids. V lost 0 bases and J lost 4; bases outside the gene matches: 6. CDR3 in amino acids: CASSVGQGGIYGYTF. For the CDR3, the DNA is TGTGCCAGCAGCGTAGGGCAAGGGGGCATCTATGGCTACACCTTC.

A single count supports this clone. The chain links TRBV2 to TRBJ2-2, with TRBD2 as a possible D gene (5 bases). The CDR3 contains 14 residues. Germline loops: CDR1 SNHLY, CDR2 FYNNEI. V was pared by 0 bases and J by 8 bases, with 10 bases between. The CDR3 DNA is TGTGCCAGCAGTGAAGCGCTTCGGGGAGGGGAGCTGTTTTTT. Its translation: CASSEALRGGELFF. The whole variable domain, filled in from reference TRBV2 and TRBJ2-2, reads EPEVTQTPSHQVTQMGQEVILRCVPISNHLYFYWYRQILGQKVEFLVSFYNNEISEKSEIFDDQFSVERPDGSNFTLKIRSTKLEDSAMYFCASSEALRGGELFFGEGSRLTVL.

This chain joins TRBV28 and TRBJ1-1; no definite D call. V dropped 8 bases and J dropped 1 base, with 17 bases sitting between them. Looked up from germline, CDR1 is MDHEN and CDR2 is SYDVKM. The CDR3 is 15 amino acids. The CDR3 nucleotides read TGTGCCAGCCAGGACTTCGGGGAAGGGAACACTGAAGCTTTCTTT. Encoded protein: CASQDFGEGNTEAFF.

The DNA of the CDR3 is TGTGCCAGCAGCGTAGGCGACAGGAACTATGGCTACACCTTC. Translating it yields CASSVGDRNYGYTF. The rearrangement joins TRBV9 to TRBJ1-2; possible D gene TRBD1, 6 bases. The CDR3 contains 14 residues. Per germline, CDR1 SGDLS and CDR2 YYNGEE. Trimming cost V 0 bases and J 2 bases, with 8 bases left between them.

V gene TRBV27 combines with J gene TRBJ2-1, with 12 bases that match TRBD1. The CDR3 sequence is 17 residues long. Germline V gene data show CDR1 as MNHEY and CDR2 as SMNVEV (reference sequence). Losses at the gene ends were 1 base for V and 7 bases for J; bases not matched to a gene: 8. The CDR3 DNA sequence: TGTGCCAGCAGTTTATTTCGGGGACAGGGGGCGCGGAATGAGCAGTTCTTC. Translated, it gives CASSLFRGQGARNEQFF.

The chain recombines TRBV5-1 with TRBJ1-2; 10 positions match TRBD1. The V gene's germline CDR1 is SGHRS and CDR2 YFSETQ. V was pared by 2 bases and J by 5 bases, with 3 bases of the junction left unmatched. The CDR3 covers 14 residues. The CDR3 spells CASSFPGQGYGYTF. CDR3 DNA: TGCGCCAGCAGCTTTCCGGGACAGGGGTATGGCTACACCTTC.

This clone was detected only a few times. The genes are TRBV6-1 and TRBJ1-1; possible D gene TRBD1, 6 bases. Germline loops: CDR1 MNHNS, CDR2 SASEGT. The CDR3 is 15 amino acids. The V gene lost 1 base and the J gene lost 3 bases, with 12 bases spanning the gap. The CDR3 sequence is CASSEGQGGDTEAFF. CDR3 sequence (DNA): TGTGCCAGCAGTGAAGGCCAAGGGGGGGACACTGAAGCTTTCTTT.

The V call is TRBV2, the J call TRBJ2-7; tentative D call: TRBD1 (5 bases). This CDR3 is built from 15 residues. Germline CDR1 and CDR2: SNHLY and FYNNEI. Deletions cut 0 bases from V and 3 bases from J, with 12 bases between. The CDR3 loop is CASSEAVGHIYEQYF. Here the CDR3 DNA reads TGTGCCAGCAGTGAAGCGGTCGGACACATCTACGAGCAGTACTTC.